This T cell receptor beta chain is from a study of vaccination and CD4 T cells after COVID-19. With 10 bases clipped from V and 2 bases from J, the junction kept 2 bases outside the gene matches. This CDR3 is built from 14 residues. The germline V gene encodes CDR1 KGHDR and CDR2 SFDVKD. Described treatment: roughly 11-day PBMC culture with coronavirus spike peptide pools or control peptides (ViraFEST assay). Points on this clonotype: Its antigen is not identified.

With the Oncomine TCR Beta short-read assay, DNA from cultured CD4+ T cells was sequenced. TCRdb reprocessed the PCR reads via MiXCR and lists one record per CDR3 protein. The data contain under 15,000 distinct CDR3 sequences, roughly 29% of them singletons. The sequence came from a human donor with COVID-19. The genes are TRBV24-1 and TRBJ2-2, with 11 nucleotides matching TRBD2. Sample: cultured CD4+ T cells from blood. The CDR3 DNA follows: TGTGCCACTACTAGCGGGGGTAACACCGGGGAGCTGTTTTTT. This encodes CATTSGGNTGELFF.